This paragraph covers one T cell receptor (beta chain) sequence. There are 16 residues in the CDR3. Germline-derived CDR1 and CDR2 are SGHRS and YFSETQ. Unmatched junction bases numbered 7, after V lost 4 bases and J lost 3 bases. The primer mix had 60 Vbeta and 13 Jbeta primers. Clones were sequenced by immunoSEQ multiplex PCR, and TCRdb holds only the in-frame ones, with some missing. The data show about 80,000 clones, with under 90% seen just once and roughly 32% held by the top ten. The data originate from a study of cytomegalovirus exposure and HLA in healthy donors. The specimen was PBMCs. V is TRBV5-1 and J is TRBJ2-7; 13 bases fit TRBD2. The sequence came from a man in his fifties or sixties in good health and CMV-seropositive. The chain's CDR3 is CASSTGTSGDIYEQYF. CDR3 DNA sequence: TGCGCCAGCAGCACGGGGACTAGCGGGGACATCTACGAGCAGTACTTC.